The 8 T cell receptor beta chains presented below share a single source sample, sequenced in a study of shared clonotypes between healthy human individuals. This table comes from immunoSEQ multiplex PCR, and its TCRdb copy is limited to in-frame clones, with some not included. The sample includes 600,000 or so clones, roughly 98% of them seen just once. CD45RO-negative cells were positively selected for CCR7, leaving out terminally differentiated effector memory CD45RA+ cells. Sequencing used naive CD8+ T cells sorted from blood. The receptor source for this set is a man between 25 and 39 years old in good health.

In nucleotides, the CDR3 is TGTGCCAGCAGCTTGCGGCCACCCCGGGACAGGGCCTACGAGCAGTACTTC. Its protein is CASSLRPPRDRAYEQYF. The chain joins TRBV5-8 to TRBJ2-7; TRBD1 matches at 9 bases. After removal of 1 base from V and 2 bases from J, the junction contained 10 bases not matched to a gene. CDR3 length: 17 residues. Germline-derived CDR1 and CDR2 are SGHTS and YDEGEE.

The V call is TRBV27, the J call TRBJ2-3; 8 bases align to TRBD1. With V trimmed by 4 bases and J by 6 bases, 9 bases remained unmatched. Germline CDR1 MNHEY, CDR2 SMNVEV (reference sequence). The CDR3 runs to 15 residues. The chain's CDR3 is CASSWGQGADDTQYF. The CDR3 region has the DNA TGTGCCAGCAGTTGGGGGCAGGGGGCTGACGATACGCAGTATTTT.

The chain combines TRBV7-9 with TRBJ1-2, with TRBD1 matching 8 bases. CDR1 and CDR2 (germline): SEHNR, FQNEAQ (reference sequence). J was trimmed by 4 bases and V by 4 bases; bases with no gene match: 5. The CDR3 loop spans 14 amino acids. Written as DNA, the CDR3 is TGTGCCAGCAGCTCCGACAGGGGAGCCTATGGCTACACCTTC. As protein: CASSSDRGAYGYTF.

This clone was picked up a small number of times. The sample contains more than one DNA sequence encoding this CDR3. J is TRBJ1-1 and V is TRBV28; D gene ambiguous. The germline V gene encodes CDR1 MDHEN and CDR2 SYDVKM. This CDR3 has 11 residues. Trimming removed 5 bases from V and 5 bases from J, with 6 bases in between. Written as DNA, the CDR3 is TGTGCCAGCAGTATCGGTACTGAAGCTTTCTTT. This codes for CASSIGTEAFF.

This clone was counted a single time. The sample has other DNA sequences that encode this CDR3 too. The J gene is TRBJ2-7, the V gene TRBV29-1, with TRBD2 matching over 11 bases. V gave up 0 bases and J gave up 2 bases; unmatched junction bases: 3. Germline CDR1 reads SQVTM; CDR2 reads ANQGSEA. The CDR3 is made up of 15 amino acids. CDR3: CSVEDRTSGPYEQYF. CDR3 DNA: TGCAGCGTTGAAGATCGGACTAGCGGGCCCTACGAGCAGTACTTC.

The chain joins TRBV5-1 to TRBJ2-7; D remains ambiguous. The V end was cut by 2 bases, the J end by 2 bases, with 11 bases between. Germline V CDR1 and CDR2: SGHRS, YFSETQ. This CDR3 comprises 14 residues. The CDR3 loop is CASSFRRNPYEQYF. CDR3 DNA: TGCGCCAGCAGCTTCAGGAGAAATCCCTACGAGCAGTACTTC.

This clone appeared once. The V gene is TRBV9, the J gene TRBJ2-2; D not certain. The CDR3 is 15 amino acids. Deletions cut 0 bases from V and 7 bases from J, with 13 bases between. CDR1 and CDR2 from the germline V gene are SGDLS and YYNGEE. The CDR3 loop is CASSVEAPFSGELFF. In DNA form, the CDR3 reads TGTGCCAGCAGCGTAGAGGCTCCTTTCAGCGGGGAGCTGTTTTTT.

V and J are TRBV7-9 and TRBJ2-7; D is perhaps TRBD2 (5 bases). V lost 0 bases to trimming and J lost 2 bases, with 5 bases between them. This CDR3 contains 13 residues. CDR1 is SEHNR, CDR2 FQNEAQ, per germline (reference sequence). CDR3 nucleotide sequence: TGTGCCAGCAGCTTAGCACTAGCCTACGAGCAGTACTTC. This translates into CASSLALAYEQYF.